The sequence of this T cell receptor beta chain was determined in a study of tumor-infiltrating lymphocytes in oesophageal squamous cell carcinoma. Germline CDR1 is SGHNT and CDR2 is YENEEA. This CDR3 has 12 amino acids. The V end lost 0 bases, the J end lost 9 bases, and 8 bases lay between the germline ends. This clonotype was picked up many times. TCRdb called the PCR reads again in MiXCR, with one record for every CDR3 protein. The sample has about 3,800 distinct CDR3 sequences; 15% to 20% are singletons. Sequenced input: normal esophageal tissue next to the tumor. The rearrangement joins TRBV11-3 to TRBJ2-5; no clear D. The sequence was collected from a male donor with esophageal squamous cell carcinoma. The CDR3 protein is CASSLEGEAQYF. The CDR3 DNA is TGTGCCAGCAGCTTAGAGGGCGAGGCCCAGTACTTC.